Listed below are T cell receptor beta chains from one sample, sequenced in a study of T cell responses to AZD1222 COVID-19 vaccine. Using immunoSEQ multiplex PCR, the repertoire was profiled, and TCRdb retains in-frame clones only, with some absent. Of about 83,000 clones detected, 88% appear once; the ten largest clones hold approximately 5%. Sequenced material: peripheral blood, taken on day 0 of MenACWY control vaccination. All receptors derive from an adult in good health. Each CDR3 is given with its conserved first and last residue. The D gene is left open where the match is weak. Expanded clones get a size class; other rows say once, few or many, or leave the size out.

j_call v_call d_call clone_size cdr3_nt cdr3_aa
TRBJ2-5 TRBV11-1 TRBD2 . TGTGCCAGCAGCCTTATAGCGGGTTTACAAGAGACCCAGTACTTC CASSLIAGLQETQYF
TRBJ2-1 TRBV2 TRBD2 once TGTGCCAGCAACCGACTAGCTGTATCCTACAATGAGCAGTTCTTC CASNRLAVSYNEQFF
TRBJ1-1 TRBV3-1/TRBV3-2 . . TGTGCCAGCAGCCAAGCCCCAGGGACGAACACTGAAGCTTTCTTT CASSQAPGTNTEAFF
TRBJ2-7 TRBV11-3 . . TGTGCCAGCAGCTATCGACCGGGACGGAAAATCTCCTACGAGCAGTACTTC CASSYRPGRKISYEQYF
TRBJ2-7 TRBV5-6 TRBD2 . TGTGCCAGCAGCCCCCGGGGGGTCGGACTCGAGCAGTACTTC CASSPRGVGLEQYF
TRBJ2-2 TRBV4-3 TRBD2 . TGCGCCAGCAGCCAAGGAACTAGCGGGAGGGCCGCGACCGGGGAGCTGTTTTTT CASSQGTSGRAATGELFF
TRBJ2-7 TRBV11-2 . . TGTGCCAGCAGGATTTCTTACGAGCAGTACTTC CASRISYEQYF
TRBJ1-2 TRBV7-2 . . TGTGCCAGCAGCTTTAGCGCCGGGGCCACTAACTATGGCTACACCTTC CASSFSAGATNYGYTF
TRBJ2-5 TRBV6-5 . once TGTGCCAGCACCGCCCCCCGTGTGGGCGGGGAGACCCAGTACTTC CASTAPRVGGETQYF
TRBJ1-6 TRBV27 TRBD1 . TGTGCCAGCAGTGGACCGGGACAGGGTCATAATTCACCCCTCCACTTT CASSGPGQGHNSPLHF
TRBJ1-2 TRBV28 TRBD1 . TGTGCCAGCAGTCGACAGGGAAGGGACTATGGCTACACCTTC CASSRQGRDYGYTF
TRBJ2-7 TRBV6-5 TRBD2 . TGTGCCAGCAGCCTACCGACTAGCGGGATCTACGAGCAGTACTTC CASSLPTSGIYEQYF
TRBJ1-6 TRBV12-3/TRBV12-4 . once TGTGCCAGCAGTGAAAATTCACCCCTCCACTTT CASSENSPLHF
TRBJ1-2 TRBV5-5 . . TGTGCCAGCAGCACGAAACAGGGAAACTATGGCTACACCTTC CASSTKQGNYGYTF
TRBJ2-1 TRBV18 . . TGTGCCAGCTCACCACTCTTAGATGGTGAGCAGTTCTTC CASSPLLDGEQFF
TRBJ1-1 TRBV6-2/TRBV6-3 TRBD1 . TGTGCCAGCAGTTACCCGGGACAGGGATTATCGAACACTGAAGCTTTCTTT CASSYPGQGLSNTEAFF
TRBJ2-3 TRBV27 TRBD1 . TGTGCCAGCAGTCCGGGACAGGGGATGCCAGATACGCAGTATTTT CASSPGQGMPDTQYF
TRBJ1-1 TRBV19 . . TGTGCCAGTAGTATACTGGTAAACACTGAAGCTTTCTTT CASSILVNTEAFF
TRBJ2-3 TRBV11-1 . . TGTGCCAGCAGCTTAATCGCGGGAACGACAGATACGCAGTATTTT CASSLIAGTTDTQYF
TRBJ2-5 TRBV24-1 TRBD1 once TGTGCCACCAGTGATAGGACAGGGGTGATAGAGACCCAGTACTTC CATSDRTGVIETQYF
TRBJ1-5 TRBV7-2 TRBD1 . TGTGCCAGCAGCTTAGACCGGGGACAGCAACCCCAGCATTTT CASSLDRGQQPQHF
TRBJ1-2 TRBV3-1/TRBV3-2 . . TGTGCCAGCAGCCAAGAAAGGACAGCCTATGGCTACACCTTC CASSQERTAYGYTF
TRBJ2-2 TRBV9 . . TGTGCCAGCAGCGTACGGGAGAGTAGGACCGGGGAGCTGTTTTTT CASSVRESRTGELFF
TRBJ1-2 TRBV12-3/TRBV12-4 TRBD1 . TGTGCCAGCAGCCTGGGACAGAACTATGGCTACACCTTC CASSLGQNYGYTF
TRBJ1-2 TRBV19 . few TGTGCCAGTAGTCCCCCCCAGGGGATTTATGGCTACACCTTC CASSPPQGIYGYTF
TRBJ1-5 TRBV29-1 TRBD1 once TGCAGCGTCGGGACAGACGGCAATCAGCCCCAGCATTTT CSVGTDGNQPQHF
TRBJ1-2 TRBV28 TRBD1 . TGTGCCAGCAGTTTCGGGACAGGTGGCTACACCTTC CASSFGTGGYTF
TRBJ2-7 TRBV7-8 TRBD1 . TGTGCCAGCAGCGCCCGGGACAGGAGCTCCTACGAGCAGTACTTC CASSARDRSSYEQYF
TRBJ2-1 TRBV28 TRBD1 . TGTGCCAGCAGTTCCCCTTTCGGGACAGGGGCCTACAATGAGCAGTTCTTC CASSSPFGTGAYNEQFF
TRBJ2-2 TRBV5-1 . . TGCGCCAGCAGCTTGGCCTCTAGCAGGGGTATGGGGGAGCTGTTTTTT CASSLASSRGMGELFF
TRBJ2-3 TRBV7-9 . few TGTGCCAGCAGCTACCCCTATCGTGGAGGCACAGATACGCAGTATTTT CASSYPYRGGTDTQYF
TRBJ1-2 TRBV28 . . TGTGCCAGCAGTTTAGCAGGGGATGGCTACACCTTC CASSLAGDGYTF
TRBJ1-2 TRBV28 . . TGTGCCAGCCTCCAAGGCAACAACTATGGCTACACCTTC CASLQGNNYGYTF
TRBJ2-2 TRBV3-1/TRBV3-2 . . TGTGCCAGCAGCCAAGGGGAAGGGAAGCTCGGGGAGCTGTTTTTT CASSQGEGKLGELFF
TRBJ1-4 TRBV10-3 . . TGTGCCATCAGTGACGTCGTCCAAGGGGCAACTAATGAAAAACTGTTTTTT CAISDVVQGATNEKLFF
TRBJ1-2 TRBV24-1 . . TGTGCCACCAGTGATGATCCTACCGGCTACACCTTC CATSDDPTGYTF
TRBJ2-7 TRBV3-1/TRBV3-2 . . TGTGCCAGCAGCCATGATAGGACTACAAACCGCGAGCAGTACTTC CASSHDRTTNREQYF
TRBJ2-3 TRBV6-5 TRBD2 . TGTGCCAGCAGTTACTCGATAGCGGGAAGCACAGATACGCAGTATTTT CASSYSIAGSTDTQYF
TRBJ2-1 TRBV7-8 . . TGTGCCAGCAGCTTAGGGGGGCCGGGTTACAATGAGCAGTTCTTC CASSLGGPGYNEQFF
TRBJ2-1 TRBV15 . . TGTGCCACCAGCAGAGTTGGGGAAGTTGAGCAGTTCTTC CATSRVGEVEQFF
TRBJ1-3 TRBV6-5 . . TGTGCCAGCAGTTACTCTTGGACTTTAGGAAACACCATATATTTT CASSYSWTLGNTIYF
TRBJ2-1 TRBV5-1 TRBD1 . TGCGCCAGCAGCTTGGCCTTCTCGACAGGGGAAAATGAGCAGTTCTTC CASSLAFSTGENEQFF
TRBJ1-1 TRBV28 . . TGTGCCAGCAGTTTCGGAAACACTGAAGCTTTCTTT CASSFGNTEAFF
TRBJ2-7 TRBV18 . . TGTGCCAGCTCACCACCGGGGCTACGCTACGAGCAGTACTTC CASSPPGLRYEQYF
TRBJ2-7 TRBV5-1 TRBD1 . TGCGCCAGCAGCACTGGACAGGGGGGATTTTACGAGCAGTACTTC CASSTGQGGFYEQYF